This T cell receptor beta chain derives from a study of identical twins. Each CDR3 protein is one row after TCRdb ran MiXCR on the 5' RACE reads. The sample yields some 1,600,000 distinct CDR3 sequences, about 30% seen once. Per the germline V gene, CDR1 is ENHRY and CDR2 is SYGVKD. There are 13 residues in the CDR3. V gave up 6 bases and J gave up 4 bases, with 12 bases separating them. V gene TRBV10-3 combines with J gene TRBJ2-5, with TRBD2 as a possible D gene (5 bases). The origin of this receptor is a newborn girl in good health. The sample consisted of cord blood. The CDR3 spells CAIRNEGVETQYF. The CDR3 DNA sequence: TGTGCCATCAGAAACGAGGGAGTAGAGACCCAGTACTTC.